This T cell receptor (beta chain) was identified in a study of cytomegalovirus exposure and HLA in healthy donors. Amplification used 60 Vbeta primers and 13 Jbeta primers. The assay was immunoSEQ multiplex PCR, and TCRdb's table has in-frame clones only and misses some. The sample gives tens of thousands of clones, around 64% of which show up once; approximately 2.1% is in the top ten. CDR3 length: 16 amino acids. The germline V and J ends were trimmed by 0 bases and 3 bases, with 14 bases remaining between them. Germline V gene sequence: CDR1 SGHDN, CDR2 FVKESK. The rearrangement uses TRBV14 and TRBJ1-1; tentative D call: TRBD1 (5 bases). The sequenced material came from PBMCs. The TCR was taken from a man aged 25-40 years in good health and CMV-seronegative. As DNA, the CDR3 is TGTGCCAGCAGCCAAGATGCCTATACGGGGGACACTGAAGCTTTCTTT. Translating it yields CASSQDAYTGDTEAFF.